This is a list of T cell receptor beta chains from one sample in a study of CD8 T cells in Susac syndrome. Each CDR3 protein gets one entry after TCRdb re-called the immunoSEQ multiplex PCR reads with MiXCR. The repertoire consists of under 150,000 distinct CDR3 sequences, with approximately 95% occurring once and the leading ten covering about 0.26%. The sample consisted of CD8+ T cells from PBMCs. The receptors here all came from a human donor in good health. CDR3s include the opening cysteine and the closing phenylalanine or tryptophan. The D gene is left open where the match is weak.

D gene: -; J gene: TRBJ1-1; V gene: TRBV12-3/TRBV12-4; CDR3 protein: CASSPMNTEAFF; CDR3 DNA: TGTGCCAGCTCACCTATGAACACTGAAGCTTTCTTT
D gene: TRBD1; J gene: TRBJ1-1; V gene: TRBV29-1; CDR3 protein: CSAGTGAATEAFF; CDR3 DNA: TGCAGCGCCGGAACAGGGGCGGCCACTGAAGCTTTCTTT
D gene: TRBD1; J gene: TRBJ1-2; V gene: TRBV29-1; CDR3 protein: CSVGSGTGSRYGYTF; CDR3 DNA: TGCAGCGTTGGGTCGGGGACAGGGTCGCGCTATGGCTACACCTTC
D gene: -; J gene: TRBJ2-7; V gene: TRBV7-2; CDR3 protein: CASSADSTYEQYF; CDR3 DNA: TGTGCCAGCAGCGCGGACAGCACCTACGAGCAGTACTTC
D gene: TRBD2; J gene: TRBJ2-7; V gene: TRBV20-1; CDR3 protein: CSAMGLAGSTYEQYF; CDR3 DNA: TGCAGTGCTATGGGACTAGCGGGTTCTACCTACGAGCAGTACTTC
D gene: TRBD2; J gene: TRBJ2-1; V gene: TRBV19; CDR3 protein: CASSPTSGLRSYNEQFF; CDR3 DNA: TGTGCCAGTAGCCCTACTAGCGGCCTCCGCTCCTACAATGAGCAGTTCTTC
D gene: TRBD1; J gene: TRBJ1-1; V gene: TRBV12-3/TRBV12-4; CDR3 protein: CASKIAGGYTEAFF; CDR3 DNA: TGTGCCAGCAAAATAGCAGGGGGCTACACTGAAGCTTTCTTT
D gene: TRBD2; J gene: TRBJ2-1; V gene: TRBV11-2; CDR3 protein: CASSGLAGGSNEQFF; CDR3 DNA: TGTGCCAGCAGTGGACTAGCGGGAGGTAGCAATGAGCAGTTCTTC
D gene: -; J gene: TRBJ2-3; V gene: TRBV12-5; CDR3 protein: CASGPLFADTQYF; CDR3 DNA: TGTGCTAGTGGTCCCCTTTTCGCAGATACGCAGTATTTT
D gene: -; J gene: TRBJ2-5; V gene: TRBV7-9; CDR3 protein: CASSFMTPGETQYF; CDR3 DNA: TGTGCCAGCAGCTTTATGACGCCTGGGGAGACCCAGTACTTC
D gene: -; J gene: TRBJ1-2; V gene: TRBV6-6; CDR3 protein: CATGNYGYTF; CDR3 DNA: TGTGCCACTGGTAACTACGGCTACACCTTC